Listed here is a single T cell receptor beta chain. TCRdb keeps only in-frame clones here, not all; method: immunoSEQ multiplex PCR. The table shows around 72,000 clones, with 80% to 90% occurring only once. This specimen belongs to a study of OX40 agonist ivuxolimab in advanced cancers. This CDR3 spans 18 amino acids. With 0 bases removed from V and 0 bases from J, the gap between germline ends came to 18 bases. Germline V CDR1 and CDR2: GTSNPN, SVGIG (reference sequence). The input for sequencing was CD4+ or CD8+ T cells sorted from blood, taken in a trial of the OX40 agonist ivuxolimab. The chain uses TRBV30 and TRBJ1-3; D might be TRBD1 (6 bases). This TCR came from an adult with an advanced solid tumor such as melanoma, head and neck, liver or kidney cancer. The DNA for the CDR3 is TGTGCCTGGAGTGTACTTATTGGGGGGCAGAGCTCTGGAAACACCATATATTTT. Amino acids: CAWSVLIGGQSSGNTIYF.